This T cell receptor (beta chain) was observed in a study of shared clonotypes between healthy human individuals. Study findings and constraints: For sorted subsets, rarefaction showed incomplete sequencing despite large depth. Compared with memory subsets, naive subsets generally had larger estimated richness.

Running of the assay took place at deep level. Libraries were prepared by immunoSEQ multiplex PCR; TCRdb keeps only in-frame clonotypes and omits some of them. The table includes a few million clones, more than 80% detected once. Concerning this clone: Its cognate antigen is unknown.

V lost 5 bases, J lost 6 bases, and 2 bases stayed unmatched. The CDR3 is 14 residues long. Germline CDR1 reads SGHAT; CDR2 reads FQNNGV. Source material: naive CD4+ T cells from PBMCs. The subset denotes: CD45RA+ positively selected. The chain links TRBV11-2 to TRBJ2-1, with 12 bases matching TRBD2. The TCR originated in a man aged 18 to 35 in good health. Some clones in this sample may be carry-over from other donors' samples. The CDR3 DNA follows: TGTGCCAGCAGCGGACTAGCGGGACCCAATGAGCAGTTCTTC. Translated: CASSGLAGPNEQFF.